What follows describes a single T cell receptor beta chain. Its antigen remains undetermined. No per-base quality is available; no much larger clone lies one base away. The CDR3 regions of human TCRbeta chains were analyzed by immunosequencing. Concerning the study's data processing: TCRs in the repertoires were matched against a reference library of SARS-CoV-2-specific TCRs that had been generated with the MIRA antigen-specificity platform. Breadth was defined as the fraction of unique TCRs that were SARS-CoV-2-associated. Depth was defined as the fraction of total T cells that were SARS-CoV-2-associated. Using the MIRA data, every spike-specific TCR was mapped to the spike region that the TCR reacted to and assigned to either a CD4 or a CD8 class. Log10-transformed breadth and depth values were compared by one-way ANOVA with Sidak's multiple comparisons tests. TCRdb provides this immuneACCESS table in a form limited to in-frame rearrangements. Some clones are lacking; in checked studies, under half of them reflect an unresolved V gene, and why the rest are absent is not known. The DNA was the basis for D and trimming; V, J and clone size are from that table. The sample has roughly 120,000 clones on record, roughly 92% of them singletons. More than 1.5% of the sample is held by the ten biggest clonotypes.

The germline V gene gives CDR1 as SGHDT and CDR2 as YYEEEE. Including the terminal cysteine and phenylalanine, the CDR3 comprises 13 residues. Kept here is only the CDR3 DNA, which spans 39 bases and is read in frame from base 1. Deletion took 0 bases off V and 4 bases off J, with a span of 7 bases between the germline ends. This specimen's time point label, interpreted: about 28 days (+/-7) after the second vaccine dose. AZD1222 recipients given second doses at about 4 weeks or at about 12 weeks were pooled, since spike-specific TCR depth and breadth were not found to differ between the two schedules. Vaccinee samples were obtained from the UK trials COV001 and COV002, which included a single-blind randomized controlled phase 2/3 trial of AZD1222 (ChAdOx1 nCoV-19) in healthy adults. For TCRbeta chain sequencing, PBMC samples were collected from trial participants at day 0 and at day 28 after the second dose.

These data belong to a study of T cell responses to AZD1222 COVID-19 vaccine (dated by TCRdb to about 2021). Turning to the overall study: TCR sequencing covered 233 trial participants: 200 to 220 given two doses of AZD1222 and about 26 given two doses of MenACWY control vaccine. Trial participants were enrolled by age into subgroups of 18-55, 56-69 and 70-plus years, and about 150, 27 and 61 TCR-sequenced participants, respectively, were included in these subgroups.

Overall results and qualifications from the work: Epitopes outside the regions mutated in the B.1.351 and B.1.1.7 variants were reportedly recognized by nearly half of the unique spike-specific TCRs. CD4 TCRs associated with the vaccine covered the entire spike protein, and the dominant responses were in regions 160-218 and 743-854. After two AZD1222 doses, spike-specific TCR breadth and depth were significantly higher than at day 0 and than in MenACWY recipients. Because no samples from the day 14 peak response were available, repertoires could be characterized only after the peak T cell response. In the small 56-69-year group, the increase in depth fell short of significance, most likely because of low power. Participants were mostly white British and included more females than males, and it was suggested by the authors that clonal diversity may have been underestimated. Only five or six AZD1222 recipients were SARS-CoV-2 seropositive at baseline, limiting conclusions about previously exposed vaccinees.

The specimen was peripheral blood, collected 28 days after the second AZD1222 dose. This chain joins TRBV5-6 to TRBJ2-5, with no confident D gene call. The sequence was obtained from an adult who received the AZD1222 COVID-19 vaccine. The CDR3 reads CASSLGPLETQYF. In nucleotides, the sequence is TGTGCCAGCAGCTTGGGTCCTCTAGAGACCCAGTACTTC.